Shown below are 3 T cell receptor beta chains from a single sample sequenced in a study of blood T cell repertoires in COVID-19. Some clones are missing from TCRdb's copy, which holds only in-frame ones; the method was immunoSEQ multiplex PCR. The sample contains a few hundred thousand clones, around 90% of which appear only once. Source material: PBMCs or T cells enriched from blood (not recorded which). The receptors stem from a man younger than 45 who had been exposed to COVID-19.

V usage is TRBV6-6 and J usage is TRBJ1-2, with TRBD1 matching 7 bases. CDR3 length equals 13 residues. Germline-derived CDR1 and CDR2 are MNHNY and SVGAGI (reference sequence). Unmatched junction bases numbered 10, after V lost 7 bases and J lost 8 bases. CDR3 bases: TGTGCCAGCAAAGAAACAGGGGCGGACGGCTACACCTTC. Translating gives CASKETGADGYTF.

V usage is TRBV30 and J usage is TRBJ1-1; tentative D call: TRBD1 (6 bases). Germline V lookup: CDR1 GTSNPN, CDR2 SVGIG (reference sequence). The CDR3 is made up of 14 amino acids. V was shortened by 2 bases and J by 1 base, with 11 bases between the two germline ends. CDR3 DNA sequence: TGTGCCTGGAGTCGGACAGTGGGGAACACTGAAGCTTTCTTT. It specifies CAWSRTVGNTEAFF.

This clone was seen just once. DNA of the CDR3: TGCAGCGTTGAAGCATACCCGGGACTAGGGCAAACAGATACGCAGTATTTT. This translates into CSVEAYPGLGQTDTQYF. The chain joins TRBV29-1 to TRBJ2-3; TRBD2 agrees at 8 bases. Trimming at V came to 1 base and at J to 3 bases, leaving 12 bases not matched to a gene. The CDR3 runs 17 residues. Germline assignment: CDR1 SQVTM and CDR2 ANQGSEA.